Presented here are 6 T cell receptor beta chains from one specimen sequenced in a study of blood T cell repertoires in COVID-19. Profiled with immunoSEQ multiplex PCR; TCRdb holds only in-frame clones, not every one. The table records about 70,000 clones, around 85% of them present only once. Sequenced material: peripheral blood. The receptors here all came from a human donor in a cohort sampled during active COVID-19.

The V call is TRBV19, the J call TRBJ1-1, with a weak D call TRBD1 (6 bases). The CDR3 totals 14 residues. Trimming took off 7 bases at V and 1 base at J, with 13 bases between the two ends. Germline-derived CDR1 and CDR2 are LNHDA and SQIVND (reference sequence). CDR3 amino acids: CASNEGGANTEAFF. The DNA of the CDR3 is TGTGCCAGTAACGAAGGGGGAGCGAACACTGAAGCTTTCTTT.

This clone was picked up a small number of times. This chain joins TRBV5-6 and TRBJ2-2; TRBD2 might be the D (5 bases). The V gene's germline CDR1 is SGHDT and CDR2 YYEEEE. The CDR3 has 14 amino acids. Trimming stripped 2 bases from V and 5 bases from J, with 10 bases between. CDR3 region: CASSFGRETGELFF. CDR3 sequence (DNA): TGTGCCAGCAGCTTCGGCCGGGAAACCGGGGAGCTGTTTTTT.

The CDR3 sequence is CASPNPVAGLGYEQYF. In DNA, the CDR3 is TGTGCCAGCCCCAACCCAGTAGCGGGACTAGGCTACGAGCAGTACTTC. The rearrangement links TRBV28 to TRBJ2-7; the match to TRBD2 covers 8 bases. The J segment lost 3 bases and the V segment lost 8 bases, leaving 15 bases of the junction unmatched. Germline values: CDR1 MDHEN, CDR2 SYDVKM. The CDR3 contains 16 residues.

This clone appeared a single time. This chain uses TRBV10-3 with TRBJ1-5, with 8 bases fitting TRBD1. Germline V gene sequence: CDR1 ENHRY, CDR2 SYGVKD. The CDR3 totals 17 residues. Unmatched junction bases numbered 6, after V lost 0 bases and J lost 2 bases. The CDR3 DNA follows: TGTGCCATCAGTGAGTCCCAGGGGGCCGTGGGCAATCAGCCCCAGCATTTT. Translation: CAISESQGAVGNQPQHF.

This clone was counted a few times. The chain carries TRBV30 and TRBJ1-2, with a tentative D call TRBD1 (6 bases). There are 13 residues in the CDR3. Germline V lookup: CDR1 GTSNPN, CDR2 SVGIG (reference sequence). Trimming removed 0 bases at V and 7 bases at J, with 12 bases between. The CDR3 here is CAWSVRGATGYTF. CDR3 nucleotide sequence: TGTGCCTGGAGTGTACGGGGGGCCACTGGCTACACCTTC.

The chain employs TRBV4-1 and TRBJ2-7; 7 bases line up with TRBD1. Unmatched junction bases numbered 4, after V lost 0 bases and J lost 2 bases. Germline V lookup: CDR1 MGHRA, CDR2 YSYEKL. The CDR3 totals 15 residues. The CDR3 bases are TGCGCCAGCAGCCAAGAACCGGGACAGACCTACGAGCAGTACTTC. Amino acids: CASSQEPGQTYEQYF.